The sample holds a few counts of the clone carrying this T cell receptor (beta chain). The CDR3 extends over 14 amino acids. The ends lost 4 bases at V and 1 base at J; junction bases unmatched: 1. The germline V gene encodes CDR1 SGHTA and CDR2 FQGNSA. The data originate from a study of cytomegalovirus exposure and HLA in healthy donors. Researchers ran the PCR with 60 Vbeta and 13 Jbeta primers. Assay: immunoSEQ multiplex PCR; the TCRdb copy retains only in-frame clones and omits some. Of some 130,000 clones listed, roughly 80% are singletons. The gene calls are TRBV7-2 and TRBJ1-5; 7 bases match TRBD1. The sample consisted of PBMCs. The clonotype originates from a boy aged 5-17 years in good health and CMV-seronegative. In DNA, the CDR3 is TGTGCCAGCAGCTGGACAGGAAGCAATCAGCCCCAGCATTTT. Translation gives CASSWTGSNQPQHF.